Here is one TCR beta chain with its context. Its antigen is not known. These data are taken from a study of blood T cell dynamics during melanoma immunotherapy. Study-wide points: Disease-control patients' PBMC repertoires became either more clonal or more diverse at W3. Clones driving repertoire changes may be melanoma-specific or general immune activation.

Here immunoSEQ multiplex PCR was the method, and the copy in TCRdb shows in-frame clones only, minus some. The repertoire includes approximately 22,000 clones, around nine tenths of them detected once, and roughly 4.9% sits in the top ten. Time point of the sample: pre-treatment baseline. Samples come from before therapy and from week 3 after the first blockade cycle. Germline loops: CDR1 KGHSH, CDR2 LQKENI. There are 13 residues in the CDR3. V shed 2 bases and J shed 7 bases, with 11 bases lying between them. Material: blood, obtained from a patient treated with checkpoint blockade. The rearrangement uses TRBV18 and TRBJ1-2; no firm D call. The receptor comes from a human donor with melanoma. The CDR3 loop is CASSPKEGLGYTF. CDR3 nucleotides: TGTGCCAGCTCACCAAAAGAAGGGCTTGGCTACACCTTC.